This T cell receptor (beta chain) was retrieved from a study of shared clonotypes between healthy human individuals. Study as a whole: Donors were two women and a few men aged 18 to 49.

Those who donated, Caucasian adults without exception, all lived in Nashville, Tennessee. The investigators split CD4+ cells into a CD45RA+ naive subset and a CD45RA-negative memory subset. This CDR3 is 15 amino acids long. Germline values: CDR1 MDHEN, CDR2 SYDVKM. Trimming shortened V by 4 bases and J by 8 bases, and 17 bases separated the two germline ends. The data were produced by immunoSEQ multiplex PCR, yet TCRdb's version contains in-frame clones alone and is incomplete. The sample carries about 710,000 clones, around 77% recorded once. Sequencing used memory CD4+ T cells sorted from blood. Subset meaning: CD45RA-negative fraction. This TCR was sampled from a woman in her 30s in good health. This chain joins TRBV28 and TRBJ1-4, with D perhaps TRBD1 (6 bases). The CDR3, as DNA: TGTGCCAGCAGTTCGCCGGGCAGGGGAAAAGAAAAACTGTTTTTT. Its translation is CASSSPGRGKEKLFF.